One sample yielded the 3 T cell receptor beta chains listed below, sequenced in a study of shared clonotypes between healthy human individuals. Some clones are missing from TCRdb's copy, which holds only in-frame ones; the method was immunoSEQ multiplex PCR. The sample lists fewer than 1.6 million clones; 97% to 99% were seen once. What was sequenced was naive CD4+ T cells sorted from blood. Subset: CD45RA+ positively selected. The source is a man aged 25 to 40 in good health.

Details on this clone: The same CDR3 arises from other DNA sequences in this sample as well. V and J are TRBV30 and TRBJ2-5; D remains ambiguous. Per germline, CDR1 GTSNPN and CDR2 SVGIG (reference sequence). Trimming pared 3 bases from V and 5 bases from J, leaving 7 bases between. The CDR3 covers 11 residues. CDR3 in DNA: TGTGCCTGGAGCCCCAAGGAGACCCAGTACTTC. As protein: CAWSPKETQYF. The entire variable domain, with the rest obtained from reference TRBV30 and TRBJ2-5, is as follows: SQTIHQWPATLVQPVGSPLSLECTVEGTSNPNLYWYRQAAGRGLQLLFYSVGIGQISSEVPQNLSASRPQDRQFILSSKKLLLSDSGFYLCAWSPKETQYFGPGTRLLVL.

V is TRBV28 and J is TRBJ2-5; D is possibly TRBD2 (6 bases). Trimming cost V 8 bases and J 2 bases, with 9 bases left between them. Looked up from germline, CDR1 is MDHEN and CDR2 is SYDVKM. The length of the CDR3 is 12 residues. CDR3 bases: TGTGCCAGCGGGGGGTTACAAGAGACCCAGTACTTC. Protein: CASGGLQETQYF.

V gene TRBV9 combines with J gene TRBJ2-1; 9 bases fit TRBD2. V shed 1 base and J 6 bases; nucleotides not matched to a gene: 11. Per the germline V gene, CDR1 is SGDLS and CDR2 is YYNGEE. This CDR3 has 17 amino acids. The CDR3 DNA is TGTGCCAGCAGCGTACCTGGGGCGGGAGGGCCGATCAATGAGCAGTTCTTC. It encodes CASSVPGAGGPINEQFF.